This entry is about one T cell receptor (beta chain). What this receptor recognizes is not known. No base quality information exists; no much larger clone differs at one position. Receptors were amplified or captured by multiplex PCR. TCRdb lists the instrument as Illumina HiSeq 2500. Following protocols modified from ARM-PCR, the researchers constructed TCRbeta libraries through three rounds of nested PCR with primers (Table S4). Before sequencing, PCR products in the 200-500 bp range were cut out of the gel and cleaned up using the QIAquick gel extraction kit. As for how the authors treated the data: Trimmomatic was used to clean the reads, FLASH was used to merge the reads into complete CDR3 sequences, and MiTCR was used to assign the reads to V(D)J germline segments. Clonal diversity was calculated as the inverse Simpson's index using VDJtools. In-frame sequences lacking a premature stop codon were counted as productive reads. TCRdb passed the public sequencing reads through fastp at Q25 and MiXCR, retaining productive beta sequences. Each CDR3 protein gets just one entry, which takes the most common genes and DNA from the rows behind it. The V and J calls shown here were made by TCRdb, not taken from the authors' results. The sample table contains more than 85,000 distinct CDR3 sequences; only one count was recorded for under 65% of them. Clones ranked in the top ten supply over 15% of the sample.

The germline V gene (reference sequence) gives CDR1 as DFQATT and CDR2 as SNEGSKA. The CDR3 goes from the cysteine to the phenylalanine over 15 residues. The read is trimmed to its CDR3 DNA, 45 bases read in frame from base 1. Between the V and J ends, shortened by 3 bases and 0 bases respectively, the junction contains 14 bases. The source of the sample is a study of tumor and adjacent non-tumor tissue in lung cancer (dated by TCRdb to 2017 to 2018). Study-level background: By cancer type, the cohort comprised approximately twelve adenocarcinoma patients, 2 squamous cell carcinoma patients and 1 small cell lung cancer patient. Among the approximately 15 patients, ages ranged from roughly 31 to 85 years, roughly 10 were men and 5 were women, and disease was TNM stage I to III. Sequencing generated a total of approximately 130,000,000 productive TCRbeta reads, averaging approximately 3.8 million reads per sample. The study compared bulk TCRbeta repertoires between lung tumor tissue and matched distant non-tumor lung tissue from more than twelve lung cancer patients. For each patient, one tumor sample and one normal lung sample were taken, giving a few dozen paired specimens that underwent TCRbeta CDR3 sequencing.

Study-level results and caveats: A significantly larger cumulative share of the repertoire was made up by the top 100 clones in normal lung than in tumor tissue. TCR diversity was significantly higher in younger patients, and higher tumor TCR diversity was associated with shorter overall and disease-free survival. The cohort had only 15 or so patients, and the authors noted that larger samples and more detailed clinical data are needed. Tumor tissue showed significantly greater TCR diversity (inverse Simpson) than normal lung tissue (431.37 vs 166.20, P = 0.0075, Mann-Whitney U test). Neither the sequencing platform nor unique molecular identifiers are mentioned in the methods. Because peripheral blood was not sequenced, blood TCRbeta repertoires in the lung cancer patients of the study were not examined.

RNA was extracted from bulk unsorted tissue and checked for quality with a NanoDrop ND-1000 and an Agilent 2100. Normal lung samples were distant non-tumor tissue taken more than 3 cm from the tumor edge. Newly diagnosed lung cancer patients without prior chemotherapy who had been admitted for thoracic surgery in China between August and November 2014 were enrolled as donors. Patients with previous radiotherapy or chemotherapy, or with another concurrent cancer, were excluded from the study. Pieces of surgical tissue measuring roughly 1-2 cm3 were kept in RNAlater solution and stored at -80 degrees C until use.

Sequenced input: distant non-tumor lung tissue. The sequence was collected from a man in his sixties with non-small cell lung cancer. The chain is made from TRBV20-1 and TRBJ1-2; confidence is insufficient to name the D gene. The CDR3 region reads CSARAYRSANYGYTF. The nucleotides read TGCAGTGCTAGGGCCTACAGATCAGCTAACTATGGCTACACCTTC.